This T cell receptor beta chain was sequenced for a study of cytomegalovirus exposure and HLA in healthy donors. General observations from the study: In vitro experiments confirmed that a few CMV-associated chains were specific for CMV antigens. Sequencing depth across donors, presence/absence analyses assumed, was roughly uniform. The classifier reportedly diagnosed cytomegalovirus status with high sensitivity and specificity.

In the case of this clone: Its antigen is currently unknown.

In germline, CDR1 is SGHRS, CDR2 YFSETQ. The length of the CDR3 is 13 residues. V lost 0 bases to trimming and J lost 5 bases, with 8 bases between them. The PCR used 60 Vbeta and 13 Jbeta primers. Clones were read by immunoSEQ multiplex PCR, and TCRdb kept only the in-frame ones, dropping some. The sample has 60,000 to 70,000 clones. Sequenced sample: PBMCs. The chain carries TRBV5-1 and TRBJ1-1, with a weak D call TRBD1 (6 bases). The clonotype was recovered from a man younger than 40 in good health and CMV-seropositive. CDR3 protein: CASSLDRETEAFF. Written as DNA, the CDR3 is TGCGCCAGCAGCTTGGACAGGGAGACTGAAGCTTTCTTT.